A selection of T cell receptor beta chains follows, all from one sample in a study of early T cells in non-severe SARS-CoV-2 infection. TCRdb reprocessed the 5' RACE reads with MiXCR, giving one entry per CDR3 protein. The sample lists tens of thousands of distinct CDR3 sequences, 7% to 7.5% seen once, with approximately 4.5% in the top ten. The sample taken for sequencing was whole blood. The receptors derive from an adult who was a healthcare worker with PCR-confirmed SARS-CoV-2 infection or an uninfected control (not recorded which). CDR3s include the opening cysteine and the closing phenylalanine or tryptophan.

j_gene | v_gene | CDR3aa
TRBJ2-1 | TRBV12-3/TRBV12-4 | CASSPDYNEQFF
TRBJ1-2 | TRBV18 | CASSPWRDRVDYGYTF
TRBJ2-5 | TRBV11-2 | CASSPGHSVQETQYF
TRBJ2-1 | TRBV4-1 | CASSRSTSGEYANEQFF
TRBJ1-6 | TRBV3-1 | CASSQDSPLHF
TRBJ1-5 | TRBV6-2/TRBV6-3 | CASSSGRINQPQHF
TRBJ1-5 | TRBV6-1 | CASSPNQDFYQPQHF
TRBJ1-3 | TRBV5-1 | CASGDRAGNTIYF
TRBJ2-5 | TRBV2 | CASSLEGGKETQYF
TRBJ1-6 | TRBV2 | CASSEVRGSPLHF
TRBJ1-2 | TRBV12-3/TRBV12-4 | CASSTPGAGGYTF
TRBJ1-4 | TRBV5-1 | CASSFGQGNEKLFF
TRBJ1-1 | TRBV3-1 | CASSPPLGGEAFF
TRBJ2-2 | TRBV29-1 | CSVEGMWASGGPGELFF
TRBJ1-1 | TRBV3-1 | CASSQESRDTEAFF
TRBJ1-3 | TRBV7-9 | CASSLRGSSGNTIYF
TRBJ2-1 | TRBV10-3 | CAVSPGASNNEQFF
TRBJ1-1 | TRBV7-9 | CASSLEDRNTEAFF
TRBJ1-2 | TRBV5-5 | CASSVGQGNYGYTF
TRBJ2-5 | TRBV7-2 | CASSFPGGRQETQYF
TRBJ1-5 | TRBV7-9 | CASSATGNQPQHF
TRBJ2-1 | TRBV14 | CASSQDLGTEQFF
TRBJ2-1 | TRBV7-8 | CASSAYRVVSYNEQFF
TRBJ1-1 | TRBV12-3/TRBV12-4 | CASSWNRGRNTEAFF
TRBJ2-7 | TRBV18 | CASSPRQGEYYEQYF
TRBJ1-2 | TRBV29-1 | CSVRGSYGYTF
TRBJ1-2 | TRBV7-6 | CASSLGGNYGYTF
TRBJ2-5 | TRBV12-3/TRBV12-4 | CASSSGGWGETQYF
TRBJ2-1 | TRBV2 | CASSTMVANEQFF
TRBJ2-3 | TRBV10-1 | CASGPNRDTQYF
TRBJ1-6 | TRBV6-5 | CASSFRTGGTYNSPLHF
TRBJ2-1 | TRBV9 | CASSPEGDFSYNEQFF
TRBJ1-1 | TRBV7-6 | CASSSEGGDTEAFF
TRBJ2-1 | TRBV11-2 | CASRGFSYNEQFF
TRBJ2-7 | TRBV19 | CASSPYGGYEQYF
TRBJ1-5 | TRBV7-2 | CATGTRGNQPQHF
TRBJ1-1 | TRBV7-9 | CASSLIVDTEAFF
TRBJ1-5 | TRBV15 | CATSRETEYNQPQHF
TRBJ2-1 | TRBV6-1 | CASSGIRDISSNEQFF
TRBJ2-5 | TRBV6-5 | CASSYLGGPRETQYF
TRBJ2-7 | TRBV7-8 | CASSYGQGGVEQYF
TRBJ1-2 | TRBV6-5 | CASSTRDRADYGYTF
TRBJ2-7 | TRBV12-5 | CASGLRGGQASYEQYF
TRBJ1-6 | TRBV14 | CASSQATSNSPLHF
TRBJ1-3 | TRBV19 | CASTPGQGTPGDTIYF
TRBJ2-7 | TRBV7-6 | CASSLGTSGGSSYEQYF